Below are 19 T cell receptor beta chains sequenced from a single sample in a study of T cell changes during pregnancy in multiple sclerosis. Here immunoSEQ multiplex PCR was the method, and the copy in TCRdb shows in-frame clones only, minus some. The sample has about 59,000 clones, about 90% seen once. The specimen was peripheral blood, collected in the first trimester of pregnancy. The receptors stem from a female donor with multiple sclerosis, enrolled in a pregnancy study.

The chain recombines TRBV5-4 with TRBJ2-5, with TRBD1 matching over 8 bases. The CDR3 has 16 residues. J lost 0 bases, V lost 4 bases, and 8 bases had no gene match. Germline V CDR1 and CDR2: SGHNT, YYREEE (reference sequence). CDR3 loop: CASSPRTGLYQETQYF. The DNA of the CDR3 is TGTGCCAGCAGCCCCCGGACAGGGCTTTACCAAGAGACCCAGTACTTC.

V and J are TRBV6-5 and TRBJ1-2, with 8 bases matching TRBD1. Per the germline V gene, CDR1 is MNHEY and CDR2 is SVGAGI. Trimming cost V 4 bases and J 5 bases; bases outside gene matches: 9. The CDR3 contains 15 residues. The CDR3 reads CASSSPTGVNYGYTF. DNA for the CDR3: TGTGCCAGCAGTTCCCCGACAGGGGTCAATTATGGCTACACCTTC.

The CDR3 sequence: CATIALWDTDQPQHF. The CDR3 region has the DNA TGTGCCACCATTGCCTTATGGGACACCGATCAGCCCCAGCATTTT. V and J are TRBV28 and TRBJ1-5, with TRBD1 as a possible D gene (6 bases). The V and J ends lost 10 bases and 5 bases respectively, with 21 bases between them. The CDR3 totals 15 residues. Looked up from germline, CDR1 is MDHEN and CDR2 is SYDVKM. Supplemented by reference TRBV28 and TRBJ1-5, the full variable domain reads DVKVTQSSRYLVKRTGEKVFLECVQDMDHENMFWYRQDPGLGLRLIYFSYDVKMKEKGDIPEGYSVSREKKERFSLILESASTNQTSMYLCATIALWDTDQPQHFGDGTRLSIL.

The J gene is TRBJ1-3, the V gene TRBV5-6; tentative D call: TRBD1 (6 bases). Germline assignment: CDR1 SGHDT and CDR2 YYEEEE. The CDR3 has 16 residues. The V gene lost 4 bases and the J gene lost 0 bases, with 14 bases spanning the gap. The CDR3 protein is CASSKEQGLSGNTIYF. The DNA of the CDR3 is TGTGCCAGCAGCAAAGAACAGGGTCTCTCTGGAAACACCATATATTTT.

The count of this clone is one. The chain is built from TRBV28 and TRBJ2-3; D is possibly TRBD1 (5 bases). This CDR3 has 14 residues. The germline V gene encodes CDR1 MDHEN and CDR2 SYDVKM. V was shortened by 6 bases and J by 2 bases, with 12 bases between the two germline ends. DNA for the CDR3: TGTGCCAGCAGCCTTCCAGGGTACACAGATACGCAGTATTTT. Its translation is CASSLPGYTDTQYF.

This rearrangement joins TRBV2 to TRBJ2-1, with TRBD2 matching over 8 bases. Germline CDR1 is SNHLY and CDR2 is FYNNEI. V trimming: 4 bases; J trimming: 2 bases; junction bases outside the gene matches: 1. The CDR3 is 14 amino acids. This CDR3 reads CASSGGLAYNEQFF. Written as DNA, the CDR3 is TGTGCCAGCAGTGGGGGACTAGCCTACAATGAGCAGTTCTTC.

V is TRBV9 and J is TRBJ2-5; 14 bases align to TRBD2. The CDR3 is made up of 16 amino acids. The V segment lost 4 bases and the J segment 4 bases; nucleotides outside the gene matches: 6. CDR1 SGDLS and CDR2 YYNGEE come from the germline V gene. This CDR3 is CASSPGLAGVRETQYF. The CDR3 nucleotides are TGTGCCAGCAGCCCGGGACTAGCGGGAGTGAGAGAGACCCAGTACTTC.

The rearrangement joins TRBV9 to TRBJ2-2; 7 positions agree with TRBD2. The CDR3 spans 18 residues. Germline V gene data show CDR1 as SGDLS and CDR2 as YYNGEE. The J segment lost 0 bases and the V segment lost 3 bases, leaving 11 bases of the junction unmatched. The chain's CDR3 is CASSGANLAASNTGELFF. The CDR3, as DNA: TGTGCCAGCAGCGGAGCGAATCTAGCGGCATCGAACACCGGGGAGCTGTTTTTT.

This sequence joins TRBV28 and TRBJ1-1; the D gene is possibly TRBD1 (6 bases). Trimming took 3 bases from V and 6 from J, leaving 14 bases between them. Germline CDR1 and CDR2: MDHEN and SYDVKM. The CDR3 is 14 amino acids. Here the CDR3 reads CASSLGTGLAEAFF. The DNA for the CDR3 is TGTGCCAGCAGTTTGGGAACAGGGCTTGCTGAAGCTTTCTTT.

The CDR3 DNA follows: TGTGCCAGCAGTGAACTAGCGGGAGGGCAAGAGACCCAGTACTTC. Protein product: CASSELAGGQETQYF. The rearrangement links TRBV6-1 to TRBJ2-5, with 12 bases that match TRBD2. J was trimmed by 2 bases and V by 2 bases; bases with no gene match: 0. CDR3 length: 15 amino acids. Germline V lookup: CDR1 MNHNS, CDR2 SASEGT.

This rearrangement joins TRBV5-6 to TRBJ2-5; 8 bases map to TRBD1. The trim removed 4 bases at V and 4 bases at J, leaving 6 bases unmatched. The CDR3 has 14 amino acids. Germline loops: CDR1 SGHDT, CDR2 YYEEEE. CDR3 nucleotide sequence: TGTGCCAGCAGCACCGGACAGGGACCAGAGACCCAGTACTTC. The encoded protein is CASSTGQGPETQYF.

The rearrangement uses TRBV7-8 and TRBJ2-3, with 12 positions matching TRBD1. Trimming cost V 5 bases and J 4 bases; bases outside gene matches: 4. The germline V gene has CDR1 SGHVS and CDR2 FQNEAQ. This CDR3 spans 15 amino acids. The CDR3 DNA follows: TGTGCCAGCAGCAGGGACAGGGGGCAGGCAGATACGCAGTATTTT. Translated, it gives CASSRDRGQADTQYF.

This clone has just a few counts. V and J are TRBV6-4 and TRBJ2-1; TRBD1 might be the D (6 bases). This CDR3 is 15 amino acids long. Trimming shortened V by 3 bases and J by 8 bases, and 17 bases separated the two germline ends. CDR1 and CDR2 from the germline V gene are MRHNA and SNTAGT. The CDR3 nucleotides read TGTGCCAGCAGTGAACTCGTTACAGGGATCGATGAGCAGTTCTTC. It yields the protein CASSELVTGIDEQFF.

This chain joins TRBV7-6 and TRBJ2-7, with 15 bases that match TRBD2. The CDR3 runs to 17 residues. The germline V gene encodes CDR1 SGHVS and CDR2 FNYEAQ. V shed 5 bases and J 4 bases; nucleotides not matched to a gene: 9. The CDR3 region is CASSEGTSGRIGYEQYF. Here the CDR3 DNA reads TGTGCCAGCAGCGAAGGGACTAGCGGGAGGATAGGGTACGAGCAGTACTTC.

The chain is built from TRBV19 and TRBJ2-2, with D tentatively TRBD2 (6 bases). Germline CDR1 LNHDA, CDR2 SQIVND (reference sequence). With 5 bases removed from V and 4 bases from J, the gap between germline ends came to 14 bases. This CDR3 has 15 amino acids. CDR3 amino acids: CASSVPGLSTGELFF. DNA of the CDR3: TGTGCCAGTAGTGTGCCGGGACTTTCCACCGGGGAGCTGTTTTTT.

The chain carries TRBV5-1 and TRBJ2-2; the D gene is possibly TRBD1 (5 bases). The V gene lost 0 bases and the J gene lost 5 bases, with 5 bases spanning the gap. Looked up from germline, CDR1 is SGHRS and CDR2 is YFSETQ. The CDR3 spans 13 residues. CDR3 loop: CASSLEGTGELFF. The CDR3, as DNA: TGCGCCAGCAGCTTGGAGGGGACCGGGGAGCTGTTTTTT.

V usage is TRBV19 and J usage is TRBJ1-5; 8 positions agree with TRBD1. After removal of 6 bases from V and 0 bases from J, the junction contained 4 bases not matched to a gene. In germline, CDR1 is LNHDA, CDR2 SQIVND (reference sequence). This CDR3 is built from 15 residues. The CDR3 region has the DNA TGTGCCAGTAGCCCGGGACAGGATAGCAATCAGCCCCAGCATTTT. Its translation: CASSPGQDSNQPQHF.

The CDR3 sequence is CASRITGGTDTQYF. CDR3 sequence (DNA): TGTGCCAGCAGGATCACAGGGGGCACAGATACGCAGTATTTT. The J gene is TRBJ2-3, the V gene TRBV6-5; 7 bases agree with TRBD1. The CDR3 consists of 14 residues. The V gene end was trimmed by 6 bases and the J gene end by 1 base; junction bases not matched to a gene: 4. Germline CDR1 is MNHEY and CDR2 is SVGAGI.

The chain recombines TRBV23-1 with TRBJ2-7, with D uncertain. TRBV23-1 is known as an ORF, though its function is uncertain. The CDR3 is 10 residues long. V shed 11 bases and J shed 5 bases, with 10 bases lying between them. CDR3 bases: TGCGCCCAACTGTCGAACGAGCAGTACTTC. Residues: CAQLSNEQYF.